These 19 T cell receptor beta chains were sequenced from one sample in a study of response to subunit inactivated influenza vaccine. From the RT-PCR reads, TCRdb called clonotypes with MiXCR, one entry per CDR3 protein. The repertoire includes approximately 250,000 distinct CDR3 sequences, roughly an eighth of them detected once, and approximately 7.8% sits in the top ten. The sequencing here drew on non-naive T cells sorted from PBMCs, taken around two weeks before vaccination. The receptors were sampled from a man aged 50 to 59 who received an inactivated influenza vaccine.

This clonotype was observed a handful of times. The rearrangement joins TRBV28 to TRBJ2-5; D unclear. This CDR3 is 15 amino acids long. V was pared by 5 bases and J by 0 bases, with 13 bases between. From germline, CDR1 is MDHEN and CDR2 SYDVKM. This CDR3 reads CASSPWKGYQETQYF. CDR3 coding DNA: TGTGCCAGCAGTCCCTGGAAGGGCTACCAAGAGACCCAGTACTTC.

This clonotype showed up just a few times. The V gene is TRBV7-8, the J gene TRBJ1-1, with D maybe TRBD1 (6 bases). Trimming took 5 bases from V and 1 from J, leaving 14 bases between them. Germline lookup yields CDR1 SGHVS and CDR2 FQNEAQ. This CDR3 is built from 15 residues. CDR3 residues: CASSARPGQNTEAFF. The CDR3, as DNA: TGTGCCAGCAGCGCTAGGCCGGGACAGAACACTGAAGCTTTCTTT. Based on the CDR3 plus reference TRBV7-8 and TRBJ1-1, the full variable domain is GAGVSQSPRYKVAKRGQDVALRCDPISGHVSLFWYQQALGQGPEFLTYFQNEAQLDKSGLPSDRFFAERPEGSVSTLKIQRTQQEDSAVYLCASSARPGQNTEAFFGQGTRLTVV.

The V call is TRBV10-3, the J call TRBJ1-2; D uncertain. Germline V gene sequence: CDR1 ENHRY, CDR2 SYGVKD. Deletions cut 3 bases from V and 4 bases from J, with 9 bases between. This CDR3 is built from 13 residues. For the CDR3, the DNA is TGTGCCATCAGTGAAACAGTCCTCTATGGCTACACCTTC. It codes for CAISETVLYGYTF.

The genes are TRBV6-1 and TRBJ1-1; no clear D gene. V lost 4 bases to trimming and J lost 2 bases, with 5 bases between them. In germline, CDR1 is MNHNS, CDR2 SASEGT. This CDR3 comprises 12 residues. CDR3 sequence reads: CASSVSNTEAFF. CDR3 nucleotides: TGTGCCAGCAGTGTAAGTAACACTGAAGCTTTCTTT.

This chain joins TRBV2 and TRBJ2-1, with D possibly being TRBD2 (5 bases). The germline gives CDR1 SNHLY, CDR2 FYNNEI. The CDR3 contains 14 residues. Trimming stripped 4 bases from V and 2 bases from J, with 9 bases between. The CDR3 loop is CASSVAGPYNEQFF. The CDR3 region has the DNA TGTGCCAGCAGTGTGGCGGGCCCCTACAATGAGCAGTTCTTC.

This clonotype was detected a few times. This chain links TRBV27 with TRBJ2-6; D perhaps matches TRBD1 (7 bases). V was pared by 1 base and J by 0 bases, with 16 bases between. The CDR3 is 19 residues long. Germline CDR1 MNHEY, CDR2 SMNVEV (reference sequence). CDR3 sequence reads: CASSLWAQGDFSGANVLTF. The CDR3 DNA reads TGTGCCAGCAGTTTATGGGCCCAGGGGGACTTCTCTGGGGCCAACGTCCTGACTTTC.

In its sample, this clonotype was seen a few times. The rearrangement joins TRBV19 to TRBJ2-7; TRBD2 is a possible D gene (6 bases). Germline V gives CDR1 LNHDA, CDR2 SQIVND (reference sequence). Trimming removed 0 bases from V and 4 bases from J, with 10 bases in between. The CDR3 spans 14 residues. The CDR3, as DNA: TGTGCCAGTAGTATAGATTGGAGCGGGTACGAGCAGTACTTC. It encodes CASSIDWSGYEQYF.

This clonotype was observed a handful of times. The V and J genes are TRBV14 and TRBJ2-2; D remains ambiguous. The germline V gene encodes CDR1 SGHDN and CDR2 FVKESK. The CDR3 consists of 12 residues. Between the trimmed V and J ends, which lost 2 bases and 10 bases, there was a span of 8 bases. CDR3 in amino acids: CASSQLAAELFF. CDR3 nucleotides: TGTGCCAGCAGCCAATTAGCTGCGGAGCTGTTTTTT.

This clonotype was found a few times. The chain employs TRBV20-1 and TRBJ1-2, with 7 positions matching TRBD1. Germline CDR1 is DFQATT and CDR2 is SNEGSKA (reference sequence). The CDR3 is made up of 18 amino acids. V shed 6 bases and J 6 bases; nucleotides not matched to a gene: 25. The CDR3 sequence is CSAPGIRFETGNLHGYTF. DNA for the CDR3: TGCAGTGCCCCGGGGATCAGGTTCGAGACAGGGAACCTCCATGGCTACACCTTC.

This clonotype was observed a few times. The V and J genes are TRBV6-2 or TRBV6-3 and TRBJ2-6, with D unclear. The CDR3 has 17 amino acids. Germline V gene lookup returns CDR1 MNHEY and CDR2 SVGEGT. V was clipped by 0 bases and J by 1 base, with 10 bases between them. The CDR3 coding sequence is TGTGCCAGCAGTTACTCCAACCTTAGGTCTGGGGCCAACGTCCTGACTTTC. It specifies CASSYSNLRSGANVLTF.

This clonotype was seen repeatedly, ten times or more. The V and J genes are TRBV14 and TRBJ2-7, with 7 bases fitting TRBD2. Looked up from germline, CDR1 is SGHDN and CDR2 is FVKESK. The CDR3 has 15 amino acids. The J segment lost 4 bases and the V segment lost 5 bases, leaving 11 bases of the junction unmatched. The CDR3 DNA reads as TGTGCCAGCAGCAGAGCTAGCGGTACTCATTACGAGCAGTACTTC. Residues: CASSRASGTHYEQYF. Looking up the rest from reference TRBV14 and TRBJ2-7 gives the full variable domain: EAGVTQFPSHSVIEKGQTVTLRCDPISGHDNLYWYRRVMGKEIKFLLHFVKESKQDESGMPNNRFLAERTGGTYSTLKVQPAELEDSGVYFCASSRASGTHYEQYFGPGTRLTVT.

This clonotype was seen ten or more times. The chain joins TRBV7-2 to TRBJ2-3; 8 bases map to TRBD1. This CDR3 spans 16 amino acids. Germline V CDR1 and CDR2: SGHTA, FQGNSA. J gave up 0 bases and V 4 bases, and 6 bases lay outside the gene matches. The CDR3 region is CASSSGRTGSTDTQYF. CDR3 nucleotides: TGTGCCAGCAGCTCAGGCCGGACAGGGAGCACAGATACGCAGTATTTT.

This clonotype was detected ten times or more. The chain couples TRBV5-1 to TRBJ2-3, with TRBD2 as a possible D gene (5 bases). The CDR3 spans 14 residues. Per germline, CDR1 SGHRS and CDR2 YFSETQ. Trimming took off 3 bases at V and 6 bases at J, with 14 bases between the two ends. The CDR3 here is CASSSEDSFDTQYF. DNA for the CDR3: TGCGCCAGCAGCTCGGAGGACTCCTTCGATACGCAGTATTTT.

This clonotype was detected only a few times. The chain links TRBV4-3 to TRBJ1-2; D gene unclear. V shed 0 bases and J shed 10 bases, with 15 bases lying between them. CDR1 and CDR2 (germline): LGHNA, YSLEER. The CDR3 extends over 14 amino acids. The CDR3 DNA is TGCGCCAGCAGCCAAGATCTGGTTCGGCAAATCTACACCTTC. Its protein is CASSQDLVRQIYTF.

Only a few counts were recorded for this clonotype. The chain joins TRBV28 to TRBJ1-5, with D possibly TRBD1 on 5 matching bases. Germline V gene lookup returns CDR1 MDHEN and CDR2 SYDVKM. This CDR3 is built from 13 residues. V lost 8 bases, J lost 3 bases, and 11 bases lay in between. For the CDR3, the DNA is TGTGCCAGCTCTGACAGTTACAATCAGCCCCAGCATTTT. Residues: CASSDSYNQPQHF.

This clonotype was counted at least ten times. CDR3 region: CATSDPSVNEQYF. CDR3 DNA: TGTGCCACCAGTGATCCCTCGGTTAACGAGCAGTACTTC. This chain links TRBV24-1 with TRBJ2-7; D gene uncertain. The germline V gene encodes CDR1 KGHDR and CDR2 SFDVKD. The CDR3 is 13 amino acids. The ends were cut back, 3 bases at V and 5 bases at J, with 10 bases in the middle.

For this clonotype: A single base separates this from a much larger clone, so it may be a read error. V is TRBV4-2 and J is TRBJ1-3, with no clear D. The CDR3 has 18 residues. Per the germline V gene, CDR1 is LGHNA and CDR2 is YNFKEQ. The V and J ends lost 3 bases and 2 bases respectively, with 20 bases between them. CDR3 sequence: CASSHGFNLVSTGNTIYF. As DNA, the CDR3 is TGTGCCAGCAGCCATGGATTTAATTTAGTTAGTACTGGAAACACCATATATTTT.

The chain couples TRBV6-2 or TRBV6-3 to TRBJ1-5; no firm D call. Germline CDR1 and CDR2: MNHEY and SVGEGT. This CDR3 has 14 amino acids. The ends were cut back, 2 bases at V and 3 bases at J, with 8 bases in the middle. The DNA of the CDR3 is TGTGCCAGCAGTTACGGACTCCACAATCAGCCCCAGCATTTT. This encodes CASSYGLHNQPQHF.

This clonotype was recorded a few times. The chain is built from TRBV5-5 and TRBJ2-2; D is uncertain. Trimming left V 4 bases short and J 1 base short, with 11 bases between. The CDR3 is 15 amino acids. The germline V gene has CDR1 SGHKS and CDR2 YYEKEE (reference sequence). The CDR3 DNA is TGTGCCAGCAGCGCCCGGGCTGAGAACACCGGGGAGCTGTTTTTT. The encoded protein is CASSARAENTGELFF.